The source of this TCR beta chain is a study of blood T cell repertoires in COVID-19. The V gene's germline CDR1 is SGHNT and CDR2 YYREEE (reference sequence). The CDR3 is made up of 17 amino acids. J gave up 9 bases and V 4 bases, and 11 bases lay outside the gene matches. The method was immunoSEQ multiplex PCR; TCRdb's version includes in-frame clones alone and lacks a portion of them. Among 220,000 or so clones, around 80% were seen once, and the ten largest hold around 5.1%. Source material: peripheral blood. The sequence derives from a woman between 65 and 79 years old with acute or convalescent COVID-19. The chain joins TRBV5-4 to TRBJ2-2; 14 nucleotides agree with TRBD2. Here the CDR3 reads CASSPGGTSGSTRELFF. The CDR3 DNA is TGTGCCAGCAGCCCCGGAGGGACTAGCGGGAGTACTCGGGAGCTGTTTTTT.